The sequence of this TCR beta chain was determined in a study of cytomegalovirus exposure and HLA in healthy donors. There are 12 residues in the CDR3. Germline V CDR1 and CDR2: MGHDK, SYGVNS. The V gene lost 1 base and the J gene lost 7 bases, with 7 bases spanning the gap. Repertoires were generated with immunoSEQ multiplex PCR, while TCRdb's copy carries only in-frame clones and drops some. In the table there are approximately 70,000 clones, around 95% of which are singletons. Points on this clone: Antigen specificity is unknown.

Study-wide results and caveats: Accounts indicate the classifier identified cytomegalovirus status with strong specificity and sensitivity.

This sequence joins TRBV25-1 and TRBJ1-2; no firm D call. The clonotype originates from a young woman in good health and CMV-seronegative. Sequencing was performed on PBMCs. The CDR3 region has the DNA TGTGCCAGCAGTGAATTAGATGGTGGCTACACCTTC. Protein: CASSELDGGYTF.